This paragraph covers one TCR beta chain sequence. Its specificity is not known. The sample is drawn from a study of CD8 T cells in ankylosing spondylitis. Trimming took off 7 bases at V and 6 bases at J, with 17 bases between the two ends. The CDR3 runs to 14 residues. TCRdb redid the calling of the 5' RACE reads with MiXCR, one entry per CDR3 protein. The sample carries 500,000 to 650,000 distinct CDR3 sequences, less than 6% recorded once. Study-level results: What seemed typical of ankylosing spondylitis blood was a TCR beta motif built from 8 or 9 highly homologous variants.

Sequencing was done on a sample of blood, either unsorted or a sorted T cell fraction (not recorded which). This clonotype was obtained from a male donor with ankylosing spondylitis. This rearrangement joins TRBV12-3 or TRBV12-4 to TRBJ2-3, with D possibly matching TRBD1 (5 bases). The CDR3, as DNA: TGTGCCAGCACTTTTTTAGGGGTGAGCGATACGCAGTATTTT. This sequence encodes CASTFLGVSDTQYF.